This T cell receptor beta chain comes out of a study of cytomegalovirus exposure and HLA in healthy donors. The overall study: The platform used for the 100 to 150 validation repertoires matched that of the roughly 630 first-cohort repertoires, a later analysis reported. Findings and limits, study-wide: Most TCR sequences showed up rarely, but some public TCRs showed up in many donors. In vitro confirmation showed three CMV-associated chains to be CMV antigen specific.

Per the germline V gene, CDR1 is LNHDA and CDR2 is SQIVND (reference sequence). With 3 bases clipped from V and 1 base from J, the junction kept 18 bases outside the gene matches. The CDR3 totals 20 residues. Here immunoSEQ multiplex PCR was the method, and the copy in TCRdb shows in-frame clones only, minus some. Found here are hundreds of thousands of clones, more than 80% of them singletons; the top ten hold 0.65% to 0.95%. Comment on this clone: Its antigen remains unidentified.

Sequenced input: PBMCs. This TCR was sampled from a woman aged 18-29 years in good health and CMV-seronegative. This chain connects TRBV19 to TRBJ1-1; 9 bases line up with TRBD1. CDR3 sequence (DNA): TGTGCCAGTAGTATGATTGGGGGACAGGGCGACCGGGGCCGGAACACTGAAGCTTTCTTT. The encoded protein is CASSMIGGQGDRGRNTEAFF.